The clone carrying this T cell receptor (beta chain) appeared a single time. As yet, its antigen is unknown. The data stem from a study of graft-versus-host responses after intestinal transplantation. Sequenced by immunoSEQ multiplex PCR; TCRdb stores in-frame clones only, minus some. This sample has 50,000 or so clones, with around 93% found just once. J lost 6 bases, V lost 5 bases, and 7 bases had no gene match. Germline CDR1 LNHDA, CDR2 SQIVND (reference sequence). The CDR3 length is 14 residues. Study results and caveats: Subjects displaying graft-donor T cell macrochimerism possessed elevated graft-versus-host to host-versus-graft clonal ratios inside allografts.

This TCR was sampled from a human patient who received an intestinal transplant, so some T cells may come from the graft donor. The chain combines TRBV19 with TRBJ2-1; the match to TRBD2 covers 7 bases. The specimen comprised PBMCs, sampled about 800 days after a first intestinal transplant, on the day of a second. CDR3 bases: TGTGCCAGTAGTGAGGGAGGGCCAGGCAATGAGCAGTTCTTC. As protein: CASSEGGPGNEQFF.